This record looks at one TCR beta chain sequence and its context. The antigen is unknown. The data were taken from a study of tumor-infiltrating lymphocytes in primary liver carcinoma. Study background: Each participant had primary liver carcinoma, and surgical resection was the treatment. Productive TCRbeta reads per sample were roughly 3.65 to 8 million, not differing by tissue. Study-wide points: Compared with tumor region pairs, tumor-adjacent and tumor-blood pairs overlapped less. Bulk samples went unsorted, so CD4+ and CD8+ repertoires were not compared.

A primer in the constant region served to generate TCR beta cDNA from about 470 ng of total RNA. Library construction for TCR beta comprised three nested multiplex PCR rounds performed with slightly modified ARM-PCR. TRBV1-TRBV30 forward primers paired with a C-beta reverse primer were used in the first two PCR rounds, which ran 9 to 10 cycles each. Each CDR3 protein gets one entry after TCRdb re-called the multiplex PCR reads with MiXCR. The data show 150,000 to 200,000 distinct CDR3 sequences, 65% seen once. CDR3 size: 14 residues. With 4 bases removed from V and 4 bases from J, the gap between germline ends came to 14 bases. Germline-derived CDR1 and CDR2 are SGHDT and YYEEEE. In addition to blood RNA drawn from unsorted whole blood, germline DNA was extracted.

Sequenced material: peripheral blood. V and J are TRBV5-6 and TRBJ1-1; D ambiguous. This receptor was obtained from a woman aged 55 to 70 with primary liver carcinoma and hepatitis B virus infection. CDR3 protein: CASSLWGEGTEAFF. In DNA, the CDR3 is TGTGCCAGCAGCCTTTGGGGTGAAGGCACTGAAGCTTTCTTT.